What follows is one T cell receptor beta chain and its context. What it binds is not known. This record comes from a study of T cell clonotyping in hematopoietic cell transplantation. Clones were sequenced by immunoSEQ multiplex PCR, and TCRdb holds only the in-frame ones, with some missing. The data contain around 14,000 clones, nearly 95% of them singletons. This CDR3 has 12 residues. Trimming cost V 6 bases and J 5 bases, with 11 bases left between them. In germline, CDR1 is MNHNS, CDR2 SASEGT. Study-wide points: At the given depth, recipient repertoires were over 95% de novo clonotypes. Recipient TCR diversity dropped after transplant; expanded clonotypes rose from day 30 to 180. Without cell sorting, CD4 versus CD8 contributions remain unresolved.

The TCR comes from a male patient between 60 and 69 years old who had an allogeneic stem cell transplant from an unrelated donor, so the T cells may come from the graft donor. Some clones in this sample may be carry-over from other donors' samples. The J gene is TRBJ2-7, the V gene TRBV6-1, with TRBD1 as a possible D gene (5 bases). The sample was PBMCs, taken 30 days after allogeneic stem cell transplant. CDR3 sequence: CASSDSPDEQYF. For the CDR3, the DNA is TGTGCCAGCAGCGACAGTCCGGACGAGCAGTACTTC.